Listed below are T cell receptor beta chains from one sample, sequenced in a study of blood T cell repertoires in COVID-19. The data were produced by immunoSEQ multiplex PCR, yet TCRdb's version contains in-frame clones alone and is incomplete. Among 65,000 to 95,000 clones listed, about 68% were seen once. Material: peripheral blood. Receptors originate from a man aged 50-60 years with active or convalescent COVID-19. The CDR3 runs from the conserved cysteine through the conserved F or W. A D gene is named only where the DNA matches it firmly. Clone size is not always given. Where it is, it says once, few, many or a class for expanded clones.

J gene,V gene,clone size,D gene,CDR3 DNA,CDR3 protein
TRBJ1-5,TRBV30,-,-,TGTGCCTGGACGCGAACAGGGCAGCGCCAGCCCCAGCATTTT,CAWTRTGQRQPQHF
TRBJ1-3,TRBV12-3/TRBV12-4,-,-,TGTGCCAGCAGTTGGGGACTAGGAAACACCATATATTTT,CASSWGLGNTIYF
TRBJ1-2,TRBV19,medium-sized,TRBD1,TGTGCGTCAAAGGGACAGGGGGGAGGCTACACCTTC,CASKGQGGGYTF
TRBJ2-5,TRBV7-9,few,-,TGTGCCAGCAGCCCCTATACCGCCGCCCGGAACCGTAACGGGGAGACCCAGTACTTC,CASSPYTAARNRNGETQYF
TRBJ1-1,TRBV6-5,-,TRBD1,TGTGCCAGCAGTCCGCCCCGGACAGGGAGGTCTGAAGCTTTCTTT,CASSPPRTGRSEAFF
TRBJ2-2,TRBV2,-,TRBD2,TGTGCCAGCAGGGCGACGGGGGGAAACACCGGGGAGCTGTTTTTT,CASRATGGNTGELFF
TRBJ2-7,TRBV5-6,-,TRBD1,TGTGCCAGCAGCTTTCCGGGACAGGGACCCTCCGAGCAGTACTTC,CASSFPGQGPSEQYF
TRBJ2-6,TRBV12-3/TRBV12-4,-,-,TGTGCCAGCAGCAGATCTGGGGCCAACGTCCTGACTTTC,CASSRSGANVLTF
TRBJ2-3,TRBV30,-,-,TGTGCCTGGAGTACGGACAGAGGCACAGATACGCAGTATTTT,CAWSTDRGTDTQYF
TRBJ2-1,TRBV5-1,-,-,TGCGCCAGCAGCCGTAAACTAGCTCCCAATGAGCAGTTCTTC,CASSRKLAPNEQFF
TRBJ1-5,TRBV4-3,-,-,TGCGCCAGCAGCCAAGAGTTAGTTTCGCCCCAGCATTTT,CASSQELVSPQHF